One sample yielded the 29 T cell receptor beta chains listed below, sequenced in a study of cytomegalovirus exposure and HLA in healthy donors. Clones were read by immunoSEQ multiplex PCR, and TCRdb kept only the in-frame ones, dropping some. The sample yields about 180,000 clones, around 84% seen once. Material: PBMCs. The receptors derive from a man aged 18 to 29 in good health and CMV-seropositive.

The chain recombines TRBV2 with TRBJ1-1; possible D gene TRBD1, 5 bases. V lost 3 bases and J 0 bases, leaving 8 bases between the germline ends. CDR1 is SNHLY and CDR2 is FYNNEI in the germline V gene. This CDR3 has 14 residues. The DNA for the CDR3 is TGTGCCAGCAGTGACAAGGGGATGAACACTGAAGCTTTCTTT. Protein: CASSDKGMNTEAFF.

This rearrangement joins TRBV28 to TRBJ1-2, with TRBD1 as a possible D gene (5 bases). CDR3 length equals 15 residues. Germline V gives CDR1 MDHEN, CDR2 SYDVKM. The germline V and J ends were trimmed by 6 bases and 2 bases, with 16 bases remaining between them. The CDR3 loop is CASRSTHGGNYGYTF. The CDR3 coding sequence is TGTGCCAGCAGGTCCACACACGGGGGAAACTATGGCTACACCTTC.

The J gene is TRBJ1-2, the V gene TRBV5-6; no firm D call. Germline V gives CDR1 SGHDT, CDR2 YYEEEE. CDR3 size: 15 residues. V lost 4 bases to trimming and J lost 5 bases, with 18 bases between them. The DNA of the CDR3 is TGTGCCAGCAGCCCCGGTTTGGGGAGCCATTATGGCTACACCTTC. This codes for CASSPGLGSHYGYTF.

The chain has TRBV10-2 and TRBJ1-2, with 8 bases lining up with TRBD1. Germline CDR1 and CDR2: WSHSY and SAAADI. With 2 bases clipped from V and 8 bases from J, the junction kept 7 bases outside the gene matches. The CDR3 has 14 amino acids. Here the CDR3 reads CASSERQGAAGYTF. CDR3 coding DNA: TGCGCCAGCAGTGAGAGGCAGGGGGCTGCCGGCTACACCTTC.

CDR3 nucleotide sequence: TGTGCCAGCACTACCGGGACAGTTCTTGAAAAACTGTTTTTT. It specifies CASTTGTVLEKLFF. This chain uses TRBV28 with TRBJ1-4; 7 bases are shared with TRBD1. V trimming: 7 bases; J trimming: 7 bases; junction bases outside the gene matches: 9. Looked up from germline, CDR1 is MDHEN and CDR2 is SYDVKM. This CDR3 is 14 amino acids long.

The rearrangement joins TRBV7-9 to TRBJ1-1; 8 bases line up with TRBD1. V dropped 2 bases and J dropped 3; count of bases not matched to a gene: 2. Germline V gene data show CDR1 as SEHNR and CDR2 as FQNEAQ (reference sequence). This CDR3 comprises 14 residues. This CDR3 reads CASSLQGADTEAFF. CDR3 DNA: TGTGCCAGCAGCTTACAGGGGGCGGACACTGAAGCTTTCTTT. Complete variable domain (other parts from reference TRBV7-9 and TRBJ1-1): DTGVSQNPRHKITKRGQNVTFRCDPISEHNRLYWYRQTLGQGPEFLTYFQNEAQLEKSRLLSDRFSAERPKGSFSTLEIQRTEQGDSAMYLCASSLQGADTEAFFGQGTRLTVV.

This clone has just a few counts. The V gene is TRBV28, the J gene TRBJ2-7; D is perhaps TRBD1 (5 bases). Trimming took 5 bases from V and 0 from J, leaving 11 bases between them. This CDR3 is built from 14 residues. CDR1 MDHEN and CDR2 SYDVKM come from the germline V gene. The CDR3 here is CASSPLTDSYEQYF. The CDR3 region has the DNA TGTGCCAGCAGTCCCCTGACAGACTCCTACGAGCAGTACTTC.

This clone came up a few times. The chain carries TRBV2 and TRBJ2-5; possible D gene TRBD1, 5 bases. Trimming cost V 5 bases and J 5 bases, with 9 bases left between them. CDR1 SNHLY and CDR2 FYNNEI come from the germline V gene. This CDR3 is built from 12 residues. DNA for the CDR3: TGTGCCAGCAGTTACCAGGGCGAGACCCAGTACTTC. This translates into CASSYQGETQYF. The full variable domain, rest sourced from reference TRBV2 and TRBJ2-5, is EPEVTQTPSHQVTQMGQEVILRCVPISNHLYFYWYRQILGQKVEFLVSFYNNEISEKSEIFDDQFSVERPDGSNFTLKIRSTKLEDSAMYFCASSYQGETQYFGPGTRLLVL.

The V call is TRBV6-1, the J call TRBJ2-1; D not resolved. The CDR3 is 11 residues long. In germline, CDR1 is MNHNS, CDR2 SASEGT. Trimming took 3 bases from V and 5 from J, leaving 2 bases between them. CDR3 loop: CASSDNNEQFF. The CDR3 DNA is TGTGCCAGCAGTGACAACAATGAGCAGTTCTTC.

The chain joins TRBV7-9 to TRBJ2-7, with a possible D match to TRBD1 (5 bases). Germline values: CDR1 SEHNR, CDR2 FQNEAQ (reference sequence). The CDR3 runs to 14 residues. With 1 base removed from V and 3 bases from J, the gap between germline ends came to 10 bases. The CDR3 here is CASSLEHGHYEQYF. DNA of the CDR3: TGTGCCAGCAGCTTAGAGCACGGACACTACGAGCAGTACTTC. The full variable domain, its missing parts supplied by reference TRBV7-9 and TRBJ2-7, is DTGVSQNPRHKITKRGQNVTFRCDPISEHNRLYWYRQTLGQGPEFLTYFQNEAQLEKSRLLSDRFSAERPKGSFSTLEIQRTEQGDSAMYLCASSLEHGHYEQYFGPGTRLTVT.

The gene calls are TRBV2 and TRBJ2-5; the match to TRBD1 covers 7 bases. The J segment lost 7 bases and the V segment lost 4 bases, leaving 12 bases of the junction unmatched. This CDR3 is built from 15 residues. Germline CDR1 reads SNHLY; CDR2 reads FYNNEI. The CDR3 DNA sequence: TGTGCCAGCAGTGGACAGGGTGTGGGCCCGGGGACCCAGTACTTC. It translates to CASSGQGVGPGTQYF.

The CDR3 nucleotides are TGTGCCAGCAGGAGCCAGCAGGGAGGGAGAGAGACCCAGTACTTC. Its translation is CASRSQQGGRETQYF. The chain employs TRBV6-6 and TRBJ2-5, with 7 bases lining up with TRBD2. J gave up 4 bases and V 6 bases, and 11 bases lay outside the gene matches. Germline V gene lookup returns CDR1 MNHNY and CDR2 SVGAGI (reference sequence). The CDR3 is 15 residues long.

V usage is TRBV5-1 and J usage is TRBJ2-3; D is possibly TRBD2 (6 bases). V was pared by 5 bases and J by 2 bases, with 15 bases between. The CDR3 contains 15 residues. CDR1 and CDR2 from the germline V gene are SGHRS and YFSETQ. CDR3 coding DNA: TGCGCCAGCAGTTGGGAGCGGACTATCACAGATACGCAGTATTTT. Its translation: CASSWERTITDTQYF.

This chain connects TRBV4-2 to TRBJ2-7; D possibly corresponds to TRBD2 (5 bases). Germline CDR1 and CDR2: LGHNA and YNFKEQ. This CDR3 spans 15 amino acids. V lost 4 bases and J 0 bases, leaving 13 bases between the germline ends. The CDR3 reads CASSLGVTSSYEQYF. DNA for the CDR3: TGTGCCAGCAGCCTCGGGGTCACATCCTCCTACGAGCAGTACTTC.

The chain is built from TRBV30 and TRBJ1-2; 7 bases are a match to TRBD1. The CDR3 sequence is 15 residues long. Losses at the gene ends were 5 bases for V and 1 base for J; bases not matched to a gene: 10. Per the germline V gene, CDR1 is GTSNPN and CDR2 is SVGIG (reference sequence). The CDR3: CAWVGTAISNYGYTF. CDR3 DNA: TGTGCCTGGGTCGGGACAGCAATAAGTAACTATGGCTACACCTTC.

The J gene is TRBJ2-3, the V gene TRBV5-1; TRBD1 matches 7 bases. After removal of 4 bases from V and 0 bases from J, the junction contained 8 bases not matched to a gene. The germline V gene encodes CDR1 SGHRS and CDR2 YFSETQ. The CDR3 consists of 16 residues. CDR3 bases: TGCGCCAGCAGCACCGGGACAGCCTTTAGCACAGATACGCAGTATTTT. Translating gives CASSTGTAFSTDTQYF.

The V and J genes are TRBV5-1 and TRBJ2-3; unclear D gene. This CDR3 contains 14 residues. V was clipped by 7 bases and J by 4 bases, with 16 bases between them. From germline, CDR1 is SGHRS and CDR2 YFSETQ. CDR3 sequence: CASGPRLPSDTQYF. The CDR3 nucleotides read TGCGCCAGCGGGCCGCGCCTTCCCTCAGATACGCAGTATTTT.

V gene TRBV4-1 combines with J gene TRBJ2-7; 9 nucleotides match TRBD2. Trimming at V came to 1 base and at J to 0 bases, leaving 7 bases not matched to a gene. The CDR3 runs to 17 residues. The germline CDR1 and CDR2 sequences are MGHRA and YSYEKL. The CDR3 DNA is TGCGCCAGCAGCCAAGGGCGACGACTAGCGGACTCCTACGAGCAGTACTTC. Protein product: CASSQGRRLADSYEQYF.

This rearrangement joins TRBV28 to TRBJ1-4; no firm D call. The CDR3 has 12 amino acids. V lost 2 bases to trimming and J lost 10 bases, with 8 bases between them. CDR1 and CDR2 (germline): MDHEN, SYDVKM. In nucleotides, the CDR3 is TGTGCCAGCAGTTTACGGGTCGGAAAACTGTTTTTT. Its translation is CASSLRVGKLFF.

The chain has TRBV27 and TRBJ2-2; D not resolved. Looked up from germline, CDR1 is MNHEY and CDR2 is SMNVEV (reference sequence). The germline V and J ends were trimmed by 5 bases and 0 bases, with 10 bases remaining between them. The CDR3 contains 15 residues. DNA for the CDR3: TGTGCCAGCAGTAAACAGTTCGCGAACACCGGGGAGCTGTTTTTT. As protein: CASSKQFANTGELFF.

The chain employs TRBV27 and TRBJ2-5, with 9 nucleotides matching TRBD2. Germline V CDR1 and CDR2: MNHEY, SMNVEV (reference sequence). The CDR3 length is 15 residues. The V gene end was trimmed by 4 bases and the J gene end by 5 bases; junction bases not matched to a gene: 8. The CDR3 here is CASSSSREGRETQYF. DNA of the CDR3: TGTGCCAGCAGTTCGTCGCGGGAGGGGAGGGAGACCCAGTACTTC.

The V call is TRBV28, the J call TRBJ1-5; 7 bases fit TRBD1. The germline V gene encodes CDR1 MDHEN and CDR2 SYDVKM. There are 14 residues in the CDR3. V shed 7 bases and J 6 bases; nucleotides not matched to a gene: 9. The DNA for the CDR3 is TGTGCCAGCACCTACCTCGACAGGGCTCAGCCCCAGCATTTT. It encodes CASTYLDRAQPQHF. Full variable domain (remainder filled in from reference TRBV28 and TRBJ1-5): DVKVTQSSRYLVKRTGEKVFLECVQDMDHENMFWYRQDPGLGLRLIYFSYDVKMKEKGDIPEGYSVSREKKERFSLILESASTNQTSMYLCASTYLDRAQPQHFGDGTRLSIL.

The chain joins TRBV18 to TRBJ2-1, with 8 bases fitting TRBD2. This CDR3 is 15 amino acids long. Trimming took 2 bases from V and 8 from J; bases not matched to a gene: 8. Germline lookup yields CDR1 KGHSH and CDR2 LQKENI. CDR3 sequence (DNA): TGTGCCAGCTCACCAAGCCTAGCGGGTGGTGATGAGCAGTTCTTC. Amino acids: CASSPSLAGGDEQFF.

This chain connects TRBV6-1 to TRBJ2-2, with 11 bases that match TRBD1. With 4 bases clipped from V and 3 bases from J, the junction kept 7 bases outside the gene matches. Germline V gives CDR1 MNHNS, CDR2 SASEGT. The CDR3 has 17 amino acids. CDR3 residues: CASSGPGTGGDTGELFF. For the CDR3, the DNA is TGTGCCAGCAGTGGCCCCGGGACAGGGGGTGACACCGGGGAGCTGTTTTTT.

V is TRBV25-1 and J is TRBJ2-1; 11 nucleotides line up with TRBD1. The CDR3 runs to 16 residues. Germline V gene sequence: CDR1 MGHDK, CDR2 SYGVNS. V shed 5 bases and J 8 bases; nucleotides not matched to a gene: 11. The CDR3 loop is CASSSFGQGARDEQFF. The CDR3 DNA follows: TGTGCCAGCAGTTCTTTCGGACAGGGGGCGAGGGATGAGCAGTTCTTC.

The gene calls are TRBV28 and TRBJ2-7, with D perhaps TRBD2 (6 bases). V shed 5 bases and J shed 0 bases, with 17 bases lying between them. The CDR3 contains 16 residues. Looked up from germline, CDR1 is MDHEN and CDR2 is SYDVKM. Here the CDR3 DNA reads TGTGCCAGCAGTCCGAACGGAGGGGTCAGCTCCTACGAGCAGTACTTC. Translating it yields CASSPNGGVSSYEQYF.

The chain links TRBV4-1 to TRBJ1-4, with D tentatively TRBD1 (6 bases). From germline, CDR1 is MGHRA and CDR2 YSYEKL. V lost 2 bases to trimming and J lost 4 bases, with 14 bases between them. There are 16 residues in the CDR3. CDR3 loop: CASSQKEQGINEKLFF. CDR3 sequence (DNA): TGCGCCAGCAGCCAAAAAGAACAGGGTATTAATGAAAAACTGTTTTTT.

The chain couples TRBV9 to TRBJ1-1; D remains ambiguous. The CDR3 length is 14 residues. Germline V gene sequence: CDR1 SGDLS, CDR2 YYNGEE. Trimming left V 3 bases short and J 3 bases short, with 12 bases between. This chain's CDR3 is CASSASGFYTEAFF. The CDR3 region has the DNA TGTGCCAGCAGCGCCTCAGGCTTTTACACTGAAGCTTTCTTT.

The rearrangement joins TRBV28 to TRBJ1-5; TRBD1 is a possible D gene (6 bases). Germline CDR1 and CDR2: MDHEN and SYDVKM. Between the trimmed V and J ends, which lost 3 bases and 15 bases, there was a span of 21 bases. CDR3 length equals 14 residues. CDR3 DNA sequence: TGTGCCAGCAGTTTTTTCGTTGATCTGGGACAAAGGCATTTT. Protein product: CASSFFVDLGQRHF.